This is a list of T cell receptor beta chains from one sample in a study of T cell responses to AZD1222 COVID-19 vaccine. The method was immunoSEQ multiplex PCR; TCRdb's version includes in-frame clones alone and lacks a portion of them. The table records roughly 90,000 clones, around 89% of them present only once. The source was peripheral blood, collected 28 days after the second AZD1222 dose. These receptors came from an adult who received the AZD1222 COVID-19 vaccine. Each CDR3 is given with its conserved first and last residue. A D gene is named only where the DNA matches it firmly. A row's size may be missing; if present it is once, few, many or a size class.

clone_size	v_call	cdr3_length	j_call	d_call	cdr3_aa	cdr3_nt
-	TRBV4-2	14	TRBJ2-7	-	CASSQVVELSEQYF	TGTGCCAGCAGCCAAGTGGTGGAACTCAGCGAGCAGTACTTC
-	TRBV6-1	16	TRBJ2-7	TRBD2	CASRETSGLTYYEQYF	TGTGCCAGCAGGGAAACTTCGGGACTAACCTACTACGAGCAGTACTTC
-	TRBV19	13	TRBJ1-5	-	CASHTDSNQPQHF	TGTGCCAGTCACACGGATAGCAATCAGCCCCAGCATTTT
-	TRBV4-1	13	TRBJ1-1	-	CASSQGHGDSNDF	TGCGCCAGCAGCCAAGGACACGGTGATTCAAACGACTTT
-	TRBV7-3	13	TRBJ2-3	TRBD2	CASSPSGTDTQYF	TGTGCCAGCAGCCCTAGCGGGACAGATACGCAGTATTTT
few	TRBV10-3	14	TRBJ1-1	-	CALRGNQGDTEAFF	TGTGCCCTCAGGGGTAACCAAGGGGACACTGAAGCTTTCTTT
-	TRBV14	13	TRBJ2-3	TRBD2	CASSLGTRDTQYF	TGTGCCAGCAGCCTCGGGACTAGAGATACGCAGTATTTT
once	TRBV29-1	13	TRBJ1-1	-	CSVVGQGGTEAFF	TGCAGCGTTGTAGGGCAGGGTGGTACTGAAGCTTTCTTT
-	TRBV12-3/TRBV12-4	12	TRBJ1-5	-	CASSLQWQPQHF	TGTGCCAGCAGTTTACAGTGGCAGCCCCAGCATTTT
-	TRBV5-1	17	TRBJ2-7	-	CASSPTTGPLSSYEQYF	TGCGCCAGCAGCCCTACGACAGGTCCCTTGAGCTCCTACGAGCAGTACTTC
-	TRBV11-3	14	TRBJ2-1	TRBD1	CASSPTPTGREQFF	TGTGCCAGCAGCCCCACCCCGACAGGGCGTGAGCAGTTCTTC
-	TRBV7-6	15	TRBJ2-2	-	CASSFRGRNTGELFF	TGTGCCAGCAGCTTTCGGGGACGGAACACCGGGGAGCTGTTTTTT
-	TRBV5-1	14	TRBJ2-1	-	CASSPPASSSEQFF	TGCGCCAGCAGCCCCCCGGCTAGTTCGTCCGAGCAGTTCTTC
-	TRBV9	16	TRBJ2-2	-	CASSPDGDFYTGELFF	TGTGCCAGCAGCCCAGACGGGGATTTCTACACCGGGGAGCTGTTTTTT
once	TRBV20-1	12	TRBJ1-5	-	CSASGGDQPQHF	TGCAGTGCTAGTGGAGGGGATCAGCCCCAGCATTTT
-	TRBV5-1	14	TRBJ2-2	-	CASSFDGTTGELFF	TGCGCCAGCAGCTTCGACGGGACGACCGGGGAGCTGTTTTTT
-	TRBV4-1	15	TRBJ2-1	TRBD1	CASSEDDRVGNEQFF	TGCGCCAGCAGTGAGGATGACAGGGTTGGCAATGAGCAGTTCTTC
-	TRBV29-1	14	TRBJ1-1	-	CSVGPSDSYSEAFF	TGCAGCGTAGGACCCTCCGACAGCTATTCTGAAGCTTTCTTT
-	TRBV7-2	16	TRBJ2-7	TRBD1	CASSSWTGFPSYEQYF	TGTGCCAGCAGCTCTTGGACAGGGTTTCCCTCCTACGAGCAGTACTTC
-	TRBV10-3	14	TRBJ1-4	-	CAISDGRGSEKLFF	TGTGCCATCAGTGATGGCCGGGGTAGTGAAAAACTGTTTTTT
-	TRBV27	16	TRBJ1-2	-	CASSQLRDKSHYGYTF	TGTGCCAGCAGTCAACTTCGGGACAAATCCCACTATGGCTACACCTTC
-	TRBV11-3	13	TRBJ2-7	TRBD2	CASSSTRGGEQYF	TGTGCCAGCAGCTCGACGCGGGGGGGCGAGCAGTACTTC
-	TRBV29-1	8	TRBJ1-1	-	CSVQPAFF	TGCAGCGTTCAACCAGCTTTCTTT
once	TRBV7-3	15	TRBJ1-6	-	CASSLTGSENSPLHF	TGTGCCAGCAGCTTAACCGGGAGCGAAAATTCACCCCTCCACTTT
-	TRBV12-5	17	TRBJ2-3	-	CARESLGRYPRPDTQYF	TGTGCTAGAGAGAGCCTAGGGCGGTACCCAAGACCAGATACGCAGTATTTT
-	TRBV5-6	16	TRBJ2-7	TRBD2	CASSWTSGGLSYEQYF	TGTGCCAGCAGCTGGACTAGCGGGGGACTCTCCTACGAGCAGTACTTC
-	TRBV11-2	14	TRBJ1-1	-	CASSLWRVGTEAFF	TGTGCCAGCAGCTTATGGCGAGTGGGCACTGAAGCTTTCTTT
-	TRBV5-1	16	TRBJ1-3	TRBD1	CASSSMTGGTGNTIYF	TGCGCCAGCAGCTCGATGACAGGGGGCACTGGAAACACCATATATTTT
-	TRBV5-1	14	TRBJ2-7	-	CASSTREGAYEQYF	TGCGCCAGCAGCACACGTGAGGGTGCCTACGAGCAGTACTTC
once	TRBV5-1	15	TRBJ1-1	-	CASSEDINMNTEAFF	TGCGCCAGCAGCGAGGACATCAACATGAACACTGAAGCTTTCTTT
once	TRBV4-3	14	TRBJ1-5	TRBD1	CASSRTGGSQPQHF	TGCGCCAGCAGCCGAACAGGGGGCTCTCAGCCCCAGCATTTT
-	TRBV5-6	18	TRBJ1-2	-	CASSPQGPLTVGNYGYTF	TGTGCCAGCAGCCCCCAAGGACCCCTCACGGTAGGGAACTATGGCTACACCTTC
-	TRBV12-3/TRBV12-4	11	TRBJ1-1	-	CASSREQEAFF	TGTGCCAGCAGCCGGGAGCAGGAAGCTTTCTTT
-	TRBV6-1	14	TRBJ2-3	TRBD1	CASSEADRLDTQYF	TGTGCCAGCAGTGAAGCGGACAGGTTAGATACGCAGTATTTT
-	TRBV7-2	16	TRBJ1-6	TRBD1	CASSVRTGFNNSPLHF	TGTGCCAGCAGCGTACGGACAGGGTTCAATAATTCACCCCTCCACTTT
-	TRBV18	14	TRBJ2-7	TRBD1	CASSLPGQNYEQYF	TGTGCCAGCTCACTCCCGGGACAGAATTACGAGCAGTACTTC